Included here is one T cell receptor (beta chain) sequence, with context. Its antigen is as yet unknown. The junction had 5 bases not matched to a gene; V was cut back by 6 bases and J by 2 bases. The CDR3 extends over 14 amino acids. Germline CDR1 reads LNHDA; CDR2 reads SQIVND (reference sequence). This sample stems from a study of persistence of HIV-infected CD4 T cells. Study-level information: Isolated cells were CMV- and HIV-1 Gag-responding CD4+ T cells.

This was the immunoSEQ version 4 assay in survey mode. Sequencing was performed with immunoSEQ multiplex PCR; in TCRdb, only in-frame clones are kept and a portion is missing. Of 25,000 to 40,000 clones in the sample, approximately 80% were seen once. Study-wide results and caveats: Degenerate expanded CDR3beta sequences were enriched among CMV- and Gag-responding cells.

Cells were stimulated with overlapping HIV-1 Gag 15-mer peptides. Memory cells lacking CD40L and CD69 with high CD45RO were sorted. Donors were HIV-1-infected adults who began suppressive ART during chronic infection. CD8+ T cells were removed from PBMCs prior to stimulation. The sequence was collected from an adult woman with HIV who was CMV-seropositive. J is TRBJ2-5 and V is TRBV19; TRBD1 aligns across 8 bases. The sequencing here drew on CD4+ T cells sorted from PBMCs after approximately 19-hour stimulation, taken from a patient who received antiretroviral therapy. The CDR3 DNA reads as TGTGCCAGTAGCTCCGGACAGGGACAAGAGACCCAGTACTTC. It codes for CASSSGQGQETQYF.